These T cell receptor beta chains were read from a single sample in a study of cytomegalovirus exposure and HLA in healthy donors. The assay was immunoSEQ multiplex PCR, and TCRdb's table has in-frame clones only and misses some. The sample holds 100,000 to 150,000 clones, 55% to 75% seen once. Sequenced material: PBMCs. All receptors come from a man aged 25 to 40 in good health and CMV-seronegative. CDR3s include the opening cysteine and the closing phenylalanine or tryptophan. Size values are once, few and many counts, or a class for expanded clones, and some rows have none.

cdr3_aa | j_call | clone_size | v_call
CASSYRGQIYEQYF | TRBJ2-7 | . | TRBV27
CASSRQGHEQYF | TRBJ2-7 | . | TRBV2
CASSYDLIAETQYF | TRBJ2-5 | few | TRBV6-6
CASSPGGWGRGQETQYF | TRBJ2-5 | . | TRBV5-4
CASSFTTGGYTF | TRBJ1-2 | few | TRBV7-9
CASSLSFWGVYNEQFF | TRBJ2-1 | few | TRBV28
CASSKGDTGELFF | TRBJ2-2 | few | TRBV6-4
CASSLAQWQDSGNTIYF | TRBJ1-3 | . | TRBV7-8
CASSLVRQGAATF | TRBJ1-2 | . | TRBV7-8
CAWSFRNYGYTF | TRBJ1-2 | . | TRBV30
CASSLAHRGFEQYF | TRBJ2-7 | . | TRBV5-1
CASSPPLAGGRTDTQYF | TRBJ2-3 | . | TRBV7-9
CASSLGTAEQQFF | TRBJ2-1 | . | TRBV7-9
CASSRTGTDNSPLHF | TRBJ1-6 | once | TRBV7-9
CASSQRLNSGGAREQFF | TRBJ2-1 | once | TRBV4-1
CASGVTGGETQYF | TRBJ2-5 | . | TRBV6-1
CAARLGNTGELFF | TRBJ2-2 | . | TRBV7-9
CASSENQGIRGYGYTF | TRBJ1-2 | . | TRBV6-1
CASSWDTYGYTF | TRBJ1-2 | . | TRBV5-4
CASKSFSGDTQYF | TRBJ2-3 | once | TRBV6-5
CASSLVGRGYDGYTF | TRBJ1-2 | . | TRBV5-1
CASSQVVRLYSNQPQHF | TRBJ1-5 | . | TRBV4-1
CAWRPPPSGLVVEQYF | TRBJ2-7 | . | TRBV30
CASRASTDTQYF | TRBJ2-3 | once | TRBV2
CASSSSGGVGETQYF | TRBJ2-5 | . | TRBV2
CASSLGQADYEQYF | TRBJ2-7 | once | TRBV11-2
CAAGRATEAFF | TRBJ1-1 | . | TRBV6-6
CASSPGRGSTEAFF | TRBJ1-1 | . | TRBV7-2
CASRRVYEQYF | TRBJ2-7 | . | TRBV6-5